The T cell receptor (beta chain) under discussion was sequenced for a study of CD8 T cells in Susac syndrome. Overall study context: Patients with Susac syndrome were therapy-naive, on corticosteroids, or on intravenous immunoglobulin alone at blood draw.

The CDR3 has 14 amino acids. V was trimmed by 1 base and J by 4 bases, leaving 11 bases between them. Germline V gene data show CDR1 as MGHDK and CDR2 as SYGVNS. Random hexamers were used to reverse transcribe roughly 0.45 to 1 ug of RNA. Across 54 Vbeta and 13 Jbeta, immunoSEQ multiplex PCR amplified TCR beta CDR3. MiXCR, applied by TCRdb to the immunoSEQ multiplex PCR reads, yields one record per CDR3 protein. The data contain 70,000 to 95,000 distinct CDR3 sequences, around 94% of them seen just once; the ten biggest clones take up approximately 0.9%. Sequencing input: CD8+ T cells from PBMCs. V and J are TRBV25-1 and TRBJ2-7; D perhaps matches TRBD1 (6 bases). The sequence was collected from a human donor with Susac syndrome. CDR3 protein: CASSESETGYEQYF. Written as DNA, the CDR3 is TGTGCCAGCAGTGAATCAGAGACAGGTTACGAGCAGTACTTC.